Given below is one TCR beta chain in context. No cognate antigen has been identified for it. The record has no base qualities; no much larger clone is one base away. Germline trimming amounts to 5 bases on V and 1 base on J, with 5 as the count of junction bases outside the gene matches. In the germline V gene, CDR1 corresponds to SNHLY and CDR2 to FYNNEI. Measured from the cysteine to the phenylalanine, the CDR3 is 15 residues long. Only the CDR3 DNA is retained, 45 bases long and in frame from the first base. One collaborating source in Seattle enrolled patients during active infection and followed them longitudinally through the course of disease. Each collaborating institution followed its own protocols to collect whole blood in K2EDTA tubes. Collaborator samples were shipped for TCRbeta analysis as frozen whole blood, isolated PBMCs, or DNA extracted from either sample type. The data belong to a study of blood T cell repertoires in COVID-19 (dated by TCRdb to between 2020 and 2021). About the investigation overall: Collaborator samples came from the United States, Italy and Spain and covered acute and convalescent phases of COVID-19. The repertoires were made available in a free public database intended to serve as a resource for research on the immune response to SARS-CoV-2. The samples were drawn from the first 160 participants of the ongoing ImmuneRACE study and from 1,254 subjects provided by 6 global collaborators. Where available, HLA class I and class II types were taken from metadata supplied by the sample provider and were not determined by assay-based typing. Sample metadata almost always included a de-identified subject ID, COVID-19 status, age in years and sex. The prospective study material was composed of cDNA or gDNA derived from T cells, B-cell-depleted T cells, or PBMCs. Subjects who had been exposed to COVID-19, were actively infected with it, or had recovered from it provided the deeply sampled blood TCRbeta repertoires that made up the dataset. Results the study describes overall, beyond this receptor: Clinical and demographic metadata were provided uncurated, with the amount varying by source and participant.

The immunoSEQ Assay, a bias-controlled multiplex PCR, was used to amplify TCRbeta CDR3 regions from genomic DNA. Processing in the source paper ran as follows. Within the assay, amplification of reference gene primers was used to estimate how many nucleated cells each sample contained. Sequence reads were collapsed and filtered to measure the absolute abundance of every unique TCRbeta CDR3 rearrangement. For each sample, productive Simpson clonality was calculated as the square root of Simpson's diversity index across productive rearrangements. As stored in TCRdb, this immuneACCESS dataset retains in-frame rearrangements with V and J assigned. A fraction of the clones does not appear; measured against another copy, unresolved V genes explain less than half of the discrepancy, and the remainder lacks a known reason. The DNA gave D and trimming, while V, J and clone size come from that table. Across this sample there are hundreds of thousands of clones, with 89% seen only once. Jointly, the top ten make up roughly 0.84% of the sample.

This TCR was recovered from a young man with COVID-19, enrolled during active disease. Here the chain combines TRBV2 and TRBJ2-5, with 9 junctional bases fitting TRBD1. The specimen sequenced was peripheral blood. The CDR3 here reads CASSTGGASQETQYF. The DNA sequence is TGTGCCAGCAGTACAGGGGGCGCTTCCCAAGAGACCCAGTACTTC.